What follows is one TCR beta chain and its context. Its matching antigen is unknown. TCRdb independently ran MiXCR on the 5' RACE reads; one entry per CDR3 protein. Found here are about 340,000 distinct CDR3 sequences, about an eighth of them singletons; the top ten hold 3.2%. This record comes from a study of T cells after yellow fever vaccination. Findings and caveats of the study: Contaminants from the bulk population, in the form of abundant clonotypes, could be found in FACS-sorted repertoires. The study found a weaker secondary response that peaked faster, day 5 versus 15. After the booster, 96% of CD4 and roughly nine tenths of CD8 primary-response clones were re-detected.

This CDR3 region has 14 residues. Deletions cut 7 bases from V and 2 bases from J, with 14 bases between. From germline, CDR1 is MNHEY and CDR2 SVGAGI. This clonotype originated in a man between 18 and 35 years old who received the YFV17D yellow fever vaccine. This sample comprised CD4+ T cells sorted from PBMCs, obtained 15 days after the yellow fever booster vaccination. The rearrangement uses TRBV6-5 and TRBJ1-2, with D perhaps TRBD1 (5 bases). This chain's CDR3 is CASTSRVVNYGYTF. The CDR3 DNA is TGTGCCAGCACCTCCAGGGTTGTAAACTATGGCTACACCTTC.